This T cell receptor beta chain was recorded in a study of blood T cell repertoires in COVID-19. The CDR3 is 16 residues long. The germline V gene encodes CDR1 SGDLS and CDR2 YYNGEE. The trim removed 3 bases at V and 4 bases at J, leaving 9 bases unmatched. Profiled with immunoSEQ multiplex PCR; TCRdb holds only in-frame clones, not every one. The sample lists about 190,000 clones, approximately 80% occurring once. This clonotype originated in a man in his fifties who had recovered from COVID-19. The sample consisted of peripheral blood. The chain employs TRBV9 and TRBJ2-7; 11 nucleotides agree with TRBD1. The CDR3 DNA reads TGTGCCAGCAGCGCCCGCCGGGACAGGGGGTTATACGAGCAGTACTTC. It yields the protein CASSARRDRGLYEQYF.